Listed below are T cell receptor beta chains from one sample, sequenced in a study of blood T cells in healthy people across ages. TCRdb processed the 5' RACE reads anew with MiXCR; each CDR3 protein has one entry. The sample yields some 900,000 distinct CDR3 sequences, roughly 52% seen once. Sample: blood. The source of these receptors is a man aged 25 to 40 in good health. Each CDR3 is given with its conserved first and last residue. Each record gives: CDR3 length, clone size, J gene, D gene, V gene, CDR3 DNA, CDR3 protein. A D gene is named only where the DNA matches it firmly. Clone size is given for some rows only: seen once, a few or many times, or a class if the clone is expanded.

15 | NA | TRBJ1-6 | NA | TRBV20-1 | TGCAGTGTCAATAAGGGGACGGCTTTCAGTTCACCCCTCCACTTT | CSVNKGTAFSSPLHF
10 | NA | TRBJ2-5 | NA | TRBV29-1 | TGCAGCGCCAACCAAGAGACCCAGTACTTC | CSANQETQYF
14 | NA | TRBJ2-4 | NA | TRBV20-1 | TGCAGTGCCCCAGGGACTCCGGCCAAAAACATTCAGTACTTC | CSAPGTPAKNIQYF
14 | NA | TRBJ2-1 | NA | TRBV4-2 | TGTGCCAGCAGAAATTTGGAACACCAAGAGACCCAGTTCTTC | CASRNLEHQETQFF
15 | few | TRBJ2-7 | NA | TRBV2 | TGTGCCAGCAGTGAAGGCCTAGCTCCGTCCTACGAGCAGTACTTC | CASSEGLAPSYEQYF
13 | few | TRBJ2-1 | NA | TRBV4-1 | TGCGCCAGCAGCCAAGATGAGAGCTATGAGCAGTTCTTC | CASSQDESYEQFF
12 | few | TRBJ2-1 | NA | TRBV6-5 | TGTGCCAGCAGTTACCCGAACAATGAGCAGTTCTTC | CASSYPNNEQFF
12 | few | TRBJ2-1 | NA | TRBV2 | TGTGCCAGCATACCGGAGAGCAATGAGCAGTTCTTC | CASIPESNEQFF
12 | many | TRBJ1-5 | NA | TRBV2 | TGTGCCAGCAGTGAAGTTGGTCAGCCCCAGCATTTT | CASSEVGQPQHF
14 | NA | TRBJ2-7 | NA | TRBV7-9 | TGTGCCAGCAGCCAAAGGGACCGACCCTGCGAGCAGTACTTC | CASSQRDRPCEQYF
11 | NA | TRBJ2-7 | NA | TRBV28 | TGTGCCAGCAGTTTAGGCCGGATGCAGTACTTC | CASSLGRMQYF
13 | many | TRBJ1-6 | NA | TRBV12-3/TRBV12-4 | TGTGCCAGCAGTGTAAATGAGGTTTCACCCCTCCACTTT | CASSVNEVSPLHF
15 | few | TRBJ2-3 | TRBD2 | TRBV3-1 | TGTGCCAGCAGCCGACTAGCGGGGTCCTCAGATACGCAGTATTTT | CASSRLAGSSDTQYF
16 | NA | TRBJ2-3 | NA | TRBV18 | TGTGCCAGCTCACTCGCCCGGGGGTTCGGCACAGATACGCAGTATTTT | CASSLARGFGTDTQYF
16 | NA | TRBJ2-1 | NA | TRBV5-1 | TGCGCCAGCAGTCTCGGACCAGACAGACTCTACAATGAGCAGTTCTTC | CASSLGPDRLYNEQFF
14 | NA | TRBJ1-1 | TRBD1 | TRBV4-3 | TGCGCCAGCAGCCAAGGGGGACAGCACACTGAAGCTTTCTTT | CASSQGGQHTEAFF
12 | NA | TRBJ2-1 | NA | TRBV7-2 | TGTGCCAGCAGCACGGACTCGGCAATGTTGTTCTTC | CASSTDSAMLFF
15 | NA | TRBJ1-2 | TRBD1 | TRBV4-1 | TGCGCCAGCAGCCAAGATTCTCCAGGGGGCATTGGCTACACCTTC | CASSQDSPGGIGYTF
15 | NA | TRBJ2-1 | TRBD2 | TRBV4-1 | TGCGCCAGCAGCCAAGATCAAGCGGGGGGGCTCGAGCAGTTCTTC | CASSQDQAGGLEQFF
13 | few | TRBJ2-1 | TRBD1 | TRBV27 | TGTGCCAGCAGTTTCCGGGACAGCAATGAGCAGTTCTTC | CASSFRDSNEQFF
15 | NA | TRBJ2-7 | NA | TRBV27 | TGTGCCAGCAGACCTACAGGGCTAAGCTCCTACGAGCAGTACTTC | CASRPTGLSSYEQYF
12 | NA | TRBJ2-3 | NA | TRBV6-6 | TGTGCCACCTACCCGGGGGTAGATACGCAGTATTTT | CATYPGVDTQYF
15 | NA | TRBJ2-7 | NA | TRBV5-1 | TGCGCCAGCAGCTGGACGGGAAGCTCCTACAATGAGCAGTACTTC | CASSWTGSSYNEQYF
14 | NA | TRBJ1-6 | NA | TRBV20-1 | TGCAGTGCAAACGACGGCAACTATAATTCACCCCTCCACTTT | CSANDGNYNSPLHF
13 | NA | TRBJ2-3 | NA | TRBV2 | TGTGTCAGCAGTGAAGGACTTGGAGATACGCAGTATTTT | CVSSEGLGDTQYF
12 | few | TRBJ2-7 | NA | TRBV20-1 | TGCAGTGCTTGCGGGGATTCCTACGAGCAGTACTTC | CSACGDSYEQYF
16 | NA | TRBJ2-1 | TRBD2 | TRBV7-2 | TGTGCCAGCAGCTCCTACCTAGCGGGGGCCTACAATGAGCAGTTCTTC | CASSSYLAGAYNEQFF
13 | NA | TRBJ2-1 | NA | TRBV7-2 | TGTGCCAGCAGCCCGGACTATTACAATGAGCAGTTCTTC | CASSPDYYNEQFF
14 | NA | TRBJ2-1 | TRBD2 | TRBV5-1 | TGCGCCAGCAGTGGGGCTAGCGGGGTTAATGAGCAGTTCTTC | CASSGASGVNEQFF
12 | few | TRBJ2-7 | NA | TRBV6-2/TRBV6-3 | TGTGCCAGCAGTTCATCGGTTGGCGAGCAGTACTTC | CASSSSVGEQYF
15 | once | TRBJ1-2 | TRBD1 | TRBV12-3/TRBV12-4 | TGTGCCAGCAGACGACAGGGTCGGTTAAACTATGGCTACACCTTC | CASRRQGRLNYGYTF
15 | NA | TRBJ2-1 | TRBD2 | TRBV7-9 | TGTGCCGGCGGGCCGGGAGGGGACTCCTACAATGAGCAGTTCTTC | CAGGPGGDSYNEQFF
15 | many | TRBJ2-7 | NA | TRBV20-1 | TGCAGTGCTAGAGATCGGGGGCAGGCCGGCCACGAGCAGTACTTC | CSARDRGQAGHEQYF
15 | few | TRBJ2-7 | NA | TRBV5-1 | TGCGCCAGCAGCTTGGGAGTATGGGGGTTCCACGAGCAGTACTTC | CASSLGVWGFHEQYF
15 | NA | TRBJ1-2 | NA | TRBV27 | TGTGCCAGCAGTTTAACGGGGAGAATCTTGTATGGCTACACCTTC | CASSLTGRILYGYTF
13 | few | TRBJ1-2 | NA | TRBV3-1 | TGTGCCAGCAGCGCCATCGGTTTCGGTGGCTACACCTTC | CASSAIGFGGYTF
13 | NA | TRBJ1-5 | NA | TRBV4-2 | TGTGCCAGCAGCCAGGTGGTCTCTCAGCCCCAGCATTTT | CASSQVVSQPQHF
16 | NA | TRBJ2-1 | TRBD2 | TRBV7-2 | TGTGCCGGCAGCCCTACAGCGGGGGACCCCTACAATGAGCAGTTCTTC | CAGSPTAGDPYNEQFF
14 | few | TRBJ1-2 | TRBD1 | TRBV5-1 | TGCGCCAGCAGAGGACAGGCCCATAACTATGGCTACACCTTC | CASRGQAHNYGYTF
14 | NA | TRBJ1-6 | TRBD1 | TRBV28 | TGTGCCAGCAGTTGGGGGACAGGGGGCGACCCCCTCCACTTT | CASSWGTGGDPLHF
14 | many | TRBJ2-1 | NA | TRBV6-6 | TGTGCCAGCAGCCGACTAGATTCCTACAATGAGCAGTTCTTC | CASSRLDSYNEQFF
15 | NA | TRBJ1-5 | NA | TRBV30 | TGTGCCTGGAGTGCTTTAGGGGGGGCTCATCAGCCCCAGCATTTT | CAWSALGGAHQPQHF
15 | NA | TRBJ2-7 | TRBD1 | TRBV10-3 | TGTGCCATCAGTGAGTCGGAACAGGGGGCTTACGAGCAGTACTTC | CAISESEQGAYEQYF
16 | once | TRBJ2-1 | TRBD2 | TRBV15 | TGTGCCACCAGCAGAGACCTCCTAGCGGGGGGCAATGAGCAGTTCTTC | CATSRDLLAGGNEQFF
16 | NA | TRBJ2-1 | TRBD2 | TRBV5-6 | TGTGCCAGCAGCGTCGTAGCGGGGGGGCCGGGGAATGAGCAGTTCTTC | CASSVVAGGPGNEQFF
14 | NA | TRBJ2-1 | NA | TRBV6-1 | TGCGCCAGCAGTGATGGGGACACCAACAATGAGCAGTTCTTC | CASSDGDTNNEQFF
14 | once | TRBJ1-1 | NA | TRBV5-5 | TGTGCCAGCAGCTTGGCGGTCCTAAACACTGAAGCTTTCTTT | CASSLAVLNTEAFF
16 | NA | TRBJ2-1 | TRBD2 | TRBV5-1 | TGCGCCAGCAGCTTGGATCTAGCGGGGGGTTACAATGAGCAGTTCTTC | CASSLDLAGGYNEQFF
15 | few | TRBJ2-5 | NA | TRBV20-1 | TGCAGTGCGCAGAGACCCGGGCCCCTACAAGAGACCCAGTACTTC | CSAQRPGPLQETQYF
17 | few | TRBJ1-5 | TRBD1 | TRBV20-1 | TGCAGTGCTAGAGTCCCGACAGGGGCGGATAGCAATCAGCCCCAGCATTTT | CSARVPTGADSNQPQHF
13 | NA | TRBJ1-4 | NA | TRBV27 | TGTGCCACCGGGGAGGGGGAAAATGAAAAACTGTTTTTT | CATGEGENEKLFF
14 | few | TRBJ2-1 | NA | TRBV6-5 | TGTGCCAGCAGTTGGCTTACTGCCGACAATGAGCAGTTCTTC | CASSWLTADNEQFF